This record covers a single T cell receptor beta chain. The data are from a study of control samples from healthy donors and cancer patients. The protocol was immunoSEQ multiplex PCR, while the TCRdb copy is restricted to in-frame clones and leaves out a portion. In the table there are about 110,000 clones, roughly 80% of which are singletons. Trimming took off 1 base at V and 0 bases at J, with 13 bases between the two ends. This CDR3 spans 17 amino acids. Germline CDR1 is LGHNA and CDR2 is YNFKEQ. The TCR originated in a woman in her 50s in good health. The sequenced sample was blood. V usage is TRBV4-2 and J usage is TRBJ1-3, with D uncertain. CDR3 in DNA: TGTGCCAGCAGCCAAGTAGCGGGAACCAGCTCTGGAAACACCATATATTTT. It yields the protein CASSQVAGTSSGNTIYF.